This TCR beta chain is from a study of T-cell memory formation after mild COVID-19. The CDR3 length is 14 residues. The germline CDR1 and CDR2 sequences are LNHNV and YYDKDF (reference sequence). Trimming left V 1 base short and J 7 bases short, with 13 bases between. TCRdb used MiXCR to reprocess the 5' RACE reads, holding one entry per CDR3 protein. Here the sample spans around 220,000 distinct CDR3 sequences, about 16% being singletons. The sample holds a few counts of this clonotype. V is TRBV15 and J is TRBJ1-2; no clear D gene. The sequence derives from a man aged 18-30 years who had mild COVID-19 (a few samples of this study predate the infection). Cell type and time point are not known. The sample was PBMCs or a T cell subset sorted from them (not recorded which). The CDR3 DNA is TGTGCCACCAGCAGAGGTGCGGGGAAGGGTGGCTACACCTTC. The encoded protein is CATSRGAGKGGYTF.